Following are 25 T cell receptor beta chains from one sample sequenced in a study of T cells in Graves' hyperthyroidism and ophthalmopathy. The investigators amplified TCR beta CDR3 regions from RNA transcripts. Using the HTBI primer set, a first-round RT-PCR was run on the TCR CDR3. TCRdb re-analysed the multiplex PCR reads in MiXCR, keeping a single row per CDR3 protein. The sample has roughly 500,000 distinct CDR3 sequences, under 60% seen once; the top ten hold 15% to 20%. The sequencing input was peripheral blood or thyroid tissue (not recorded which). These TCRs come from an adult woman with Graves' disease, either hyperthyroidism or ophthalmopathy (not recorded which).

The chain combines TRBV13 with TRBJ1-6; possibly TRBD1 for D (5 bases). Germline assignment: CDR1 PRHDT and CDR2 FYEKMQ (reference sequence). The CDR3 covers 14 residues. Trimming cost V 4 bases and J 8 bases, with 12 bases left between them. CDR3 sequence: CASSSRVEDSPLHF. CDR3 in DNA: TGTGCCAGCAGCTCCAGGGTCGAAGATTCACCCCTCCACTTT.

V and J are TRBV10-2 and TRBJ2-5; 7 positions agree with TRBD2. CDR1 WSHSY and CDR2 SAAADI come from the germline V gene. CDR3 length: 15 amino acids. J was trimmed by 5 bases and V by 4 bases; bases with no gene match: 10. This chain's CDR3 is CASSVREGAYETQYF. The CDR3 nucleotides read TGCGCCAGCAGTGTAAGGGAGGGAGCGTACGAGACCCAGTACTTC.

The sample holds one count of this clonotype. In nucleotides, the CDR3 is TGTGCCAGCAGTTTAGCGACCCCTCAGGGGGGCTACACCTTC. It translates to CASSLATPQGGYTF. The chain couples TRBV12-3 or TRBV12-4 to TRBJ1-2; D might be TRBD1 (6 bases). The CDR3 is 14 residues long. V dropped 0 bases and J dropped 8 bases, with 13 bases sitting between them.

A note on this clonotype: The conserved phenylalanine or tryptophan normally closing the CDR3 is absent here, so this likely arose from a read error. V is TRBV2 and J is TRBJ2-5; D remains unclear. The CDR3 loop spans 13 amino acids. Per germline, CDR1 SNHLY and CDR2 FYNNEI. V lost 4 bases and J lost 1, with 7 bases in between. CDR3 coding DNA: TGTGCCAGCAGTGTACGGCGCCAAGAGACCCAGTACATC. Its protein product is CASSVRRQETQYI.

The CDR3 spells CASLPGTSSYEQYF. CDR3 nucleotide sequence: TGTGCCAGCTTACCCGGGACAAGCTCCTACGAGCAGTACTTC. The V gene is TRBV7-8, the J gene TRBJ2-7; D perhaps matches TRBD1 (6 bases). Trimming shortened V by 8 bases and J by 0 bases, and 14 bases separated the two germline ends. The CDR3 covers 14 residues. Germline CDR1 reads SGHVS; CDR2 reads FQNEAQ.

V is TRBV7-8 and J is TRBJ2-5; D ambiguous. The CDR3 extends over 14 amino acids. Trimming pared 2 bases from V and 14 bases from J, leaving 21 bases between. Germline V lookup: CDR1 SGHVS, CDR2 FQNEAQ. This CDR3 is CASSLTVAGHTRYF. In DNA, the CDR3 is TGTGCCAGCAGCTTAACGGTGGCTGGGCACACCCGTTACTTC.

This clonotype was counted many times. The V call is TRBV20-1, the J call TRBJ1-6; D gene uncertain. CDR3 length: 17 residues. CDR1 and CDR2 from the germline V gene are DFQATT and SNEGSKA (reference sequence). Trimming stripped 0 bases from V and 5 bases from J, with 17 bases between. The CDR3 region has the DNA TGCAGTGCTAGAGATGGAGAGGCCCGAATCAATAATTCACCCCTCCACTTT. It is translated as CSARDGEARINNSPLHF.

J is TRBJ2-6 and V is TRBV7-2, with TRBD1 as a possible D gene (6 bases). Between the trimmed V and J ends, which lost 1 base and 4 bases, there was a span of 11 bases. CDR1 is SGHTA and CDR2 is FQGNSA in the germline V gene. The CDR3 has 16 residues. Here the CDR3 reads CASSLDGDTGANVLTF. In DNA, the CDR3 is TGTGCCAGCAGCTTAGATGGGGACACCGGGGCCAACGTCCTGACTTTC.

A note on this clonotype: It may be a read error: a sequence one base away is much more abundant. The chain has TRBV6-5 and TRBJ1-5; D uncertain. Looked up from germline, CDR1 is MNHEY and CDR2 is SVGAGI. V dropped 8 bases and J dropped 0 bases, with 14 bases sitting between them. CDR3 size: 15 residues. The CDR3 sequence: CASAMDQNSNQPQHF. The CDR3 DNA reads as TGTGCCAGCGCCATGGATCAAAATAGCAATCAGCCCCAGCATTTT.

Details on this clonotype: A much larger clone sits a single nucleotide away, making a read error possible. The chain carries TRBV4-1 and TRBJ2-5, with TRBD2 identical over 8 bases. CDR1 is MGHRA and CDR2 is YSYEKL in the germline V gene. Trimming removed 2 bases from V and 6 bases from J; junction bases left unmatched: 14. The CDR3 sequence is 17 residues long. The CDR3 DNA sequence: TGCGCCAGCAGCCAACTCGCGGGGGGTCTCGGGGCAAAGACCCAGTACTTC. It translates to CASSQLAGGLGAKTQYF.

The CDR3 is CASKGNRGSRVGETQYF. The CDR3, as DNA: TGTGCCAGCAAGGGCAACAGGGGGTCTAGGGTAGGAGAGACCCAGTACTTC. The chain links TRBV6-1 to TRBJ2-5; 8 bases agree with TRBD1. The CDR3 has 17 residues. The trim removed 7 bases at V and 4 bases at J, leaving 17 bases unmatched. Germline V lookup: CDR1 MNHNS, CDR2 SASEGT.

The V and J genes are TRBV29-1 and TRBJ2-2; 8 positions agree with TRBD2. The V segment lost 8 bases and the J segment 1 base; nucleotides outside the gene matches: 15. The CDR3 spans 17 residues. Germline V lookup: CDR1 SQVTM, CDR2 ANQGSEA. In DNA, the CDR3 is TGCAGCCATGGGGCCGGACTAGCACGGGGGAACACCGGGGAGCTGTTTTTT. Translating it yields CSHGAGLARGNTGELFF.

This chain connects TRBV10-3 to TRBJ2-7; D might be TRBD2 (5 bases). Germline loops: CDR1 ENHRY, CDR2 SYGVKD. This CDR3 is built from 14 residues. Trimming took 3 bases from V and 2 from J, leaving 11 bases between them. The chain's CDR3 is CAISESDGAYEQYF. The CDR3 nucleotides read TGTGCCATCAGTGAATCGGACGGGGCCTACGAGCAGTACTTC.

This clonotype was counted ten times or more. This rearrangement joins TRBV7-9 to TRBJ2-2, with D perhaps TRBD1 (7 bases). The CDR3 spans 15 residues. Trimming cost V 3 bases and J 5 bases, with 13 bases left between them. Looked up from germline, CDR1 is SEHNR and CDR2 is FQNEAQ (reference sequence). CDR3 DNA sequence: TGTGCCAGCAGCTTCGGAGGGGGCGGTACCGGGGAGCTGTTTTTT. It encodes CASSFGGGGTGELFF.

This clonotype has a handful of counts. The chain carries TRBV6-1 and TRBJ2-6; 7 nucleotides match TRBD1. The CDR3 runs 16 residues. Trimming removed 6 bases from V and 4 bases from J; junction bases left unmatched: 9. The germline gives CDR1 MNHNS, CDR2 SASEGT. CDR3 loop: CASSRGIHSGANVLTF. The CDR3 DNA reads as TGTGCCAGCAGCAGGGGGATTCATTCAGGGGCCAACGTCCTGACTTTC.

At least ten counts were recorded for this clonotype. The genes are TRBV7-2 and TRBJ2-7; 10 nucleotides match TRBD2. CDR1 and CDR2 from the germline V gene are SGHTA and FQGNSA. This CDR3 has 14 amino acids. J was trimmed by 6 bases and V by 8 bases; bases with no gene match: 10. The CDR3, as DNA: TGTGCCAGCCGGCCTTACCTAGCGGGGGTCGAGCAGTACTTC. This codes for CASRPYLAGVEQYF.

This clonotype was observed many times. The chain uses TRBV20-1 and TRBJ1-1, with no clear D. This CDR3 has 14 amino acids. Germline values: CDR1 DFQATT, CDR2 SNEGSKA (reference sequence). Trimming removed 6 bases at V and 5 bases at J, with 19 bases between. The CDR3 protein is CSANSWEIGTEAFF. The CDR3 DNA reads as TGCAGTGCAAACAGCTGGGAGATTGGGACTGAAGCTTTCTTT.

This clonotype showed up just a few times. The chain couples TRBV2 to TRBJ1-2, with 7 bases aligning to TRBD1. With V trimmed by 6 bases and J by 2 bases, 9 bases remained unmatched. Germline values: CDR1 SNHLY, CDR2 FYNNEI. The CDR3 has 15 amino acids. For the CDR3, the DNA is TGTGCCAGCAGACCCGACAGGGAACAGAACTATGGCTACACCTTC. Protein: CASRPDREQNYGYTF.

This clonotype was observed once. V usage is TRBV7-6 and J usage is TRBJ2-2, with 9 bases lining up with TRBD2. Germline V lookup: CDR1 SGHVS, CDR2 FNYEAQ. CDR3 size: 18 residues. V lost 3 bases and J lost 3; bases outside the gene matches: 11. For the CDR3, the DNA is TGTGCCAGCAGCTTGTTTTTAGCGGGGGCCCCCGACACCGGGGAGCTGTTTTTT. It translates to CASSLFLAGAPDTGELFF.

This clonotype was recorded many times. The chain joins TRBV6-5 to TRBJ1-1; no reliable D call. Germline CDR1 MNHEY, CDR2 SVGAGI. The CDR3 spans 13 residues. V was clipped by 8 bases and J by 1 base, with 11 bases between them. The CDR3 DNA follows: TGTGCCAGCCGGCTGCGGGGGAACACTGAAGCTTTCTTT. Its protein product is CASRLRGNTEAFF.

This clonotype was observed many times. This chain uses TRBV6-5 with TRBJ1-1; D possibly corresponds to TRBD1 (6 bases). Trimming shortened V by 2 bases and J by 6 bases, and 16 bases separated the two germline ends. The CDR3 totals 15 residues. Germline loops: CDR1 MNHEY, CDR2 SVGAGI. CDR3 sequence reads: CASSYGTTGRAEAFF. As DNA, the CDR3 is TGTGCCAGCAGTTACGGGACCACAGGGCGTGCTGAAGCTTTCTTT.

This clonotype was seen repeatedly, ten times or more. V gene TRBV4-1 combines with J gene TRBJ2-5, with TRBD1 matching over 7 bases. CDR1 is MGHRA, CDR2 YSYEKL, per germline. This CDR3 region has 17 residues. V was pared by 1 base and J by 1 base, with 9 bases of the junction left unmatched. The CDR3 bases are TGCGCCAGCAGCCAAGGACCCCCCGGGACAGCCCAAGAGACCCAGTACTTC. It specifies CASSQGPPGTAQETQYF.

This clonotype occurred many times. The chain employs TRBV12-3 or TRBV12-4 and TRBJ2-7; 9 nucleotides match TRBD1. The CDR3 covers 16 residues. After removal of 5 bases from V and 6 bases from J, the junction contained 14 bases not matched to a gene. As DNA, the CDR3 is TGTGCCAGCAGTACAGCCACCCGGGACAGGGAGGCCGAGCAGTACTTC. Protein sequence: CASSTATRDREAEQYF.

This clonotype was seen ten or more times. This chain uses TRBV20-1 with TRBJ1-5; D unclear. The CDR3 has 13 amino acids. Per germline, CDR1 DFQATT and CDR2 SNEGSKA (reference sequence). V gave up 6 bases and J gave up 7 bases, with 16 bases separating them. The CDR3, as DNA: TGCAGTGCCGTGGAGCCAAATAAGCAGCCCCAGCATTTT. Amino acid sequence: CSAVEPNKQPQHF.

This rearrangement joins TRBV2 to TRBJ2-2; 7 bases agree with TRBD1. CDR1 and CDR2 from the germline V gene are SNHLY and FYNNEI. CDR3 length: 14 residues. V gave up 4 bases and J gave up 9 bases; unmatched junction bases: 8. CDR3 amino acids: CASSGTGQTRELFF. The DNA for the CDR3 is TGTGCCAGCAGTGGGACAGGACAAACCCGGGAGCTGTTTTTT. Variable domain in full (rest from reference TRBV2 and TRBJ2-2): EPEVTQTPSHQVTQMGQEVILRCVPISNHLYFYWYRQILGQKVEFLVSFYNNEISEKSEIFDDQFSVERPDGSNFTLKIRSTKLEDSAMYFCASSGTGQTRELFFGEGSRLTVL.